The 4 T cell receptor beta chains reported below all come from one sample, sequenced in a study of blood T cell repertoires in COVID-19. Here immunoSEQ multiplex PCR was the method, and the copy in TCRdb shows in-frame clones only, minus some. The sample carries around 160,000 clones, roughly 88% recorded once. Sequencing was done on a sample of peripheral blood. These receptors originate from a woman aged 60-75 years with COVID-19, enrolled during active disease.

The chain joins TRBV27 to TRBJ2-7; D perhaps matches TRBD1 (6 bases). V was pared by 1 base and J by 6 bases, with 13 bases between. This CDR3 comprises 14 residues. Germline CDR1 reads MNHEY; CDR2 reads SMNVEV (reference sequence). The CDR3 bases are TGTGCCAGCAGTTTATTAGGGGGTGGGGGCGAGCAGTACTTC. Its translation is CASSLLGGGGEQYF.

This chain links TRBV6-6 with TRBJ1-5, with 8 bases fitting TRBD1. Germline V gives CDR1 MNHNY, CDR2 SVGAGI (reference sequence). V lost 6 bases to trimming and J lost 1 base; unmatched junction nucleotides: 2. The CDR3 contains 14 residues. The CDR3 here is CASSRQGSNQPQHF. As DNA, the CDR3 is TGTGCCAGCAGCCGACAGGGGAGCAATCAGCCCCAGCATTTT.

This clone has a handful of counts. The rearrangement joins TRBV28 to TRBJ1-5; D unclear. The CDR3 consists of 17 residues. Per germline, CDR1 MDHEN and CDR2 SYDVKM. V lost 5 bases to trimming and J lost 0 bases, with 17 bases between them. CDR3 in amino acids: CASSPTRGINSNQPQHF. CDR3 nucleotide sequence: TGTGCCAGCAGTCCTACCCGAGGGATAAATAGCAATCAGCCCCAGCATTTT.

V and J are TRBV7-2 and TRBJ1-6; TRBD1 agrees at 10 bases. CDR3 size: 17 residues. CDR1 and CDR2 (germline): SGHTA, FQGNSA. V dropped 1 base and J dropped 10; count of bases not matched to a gene: 10. The CDR3 loop is CASSLVSPGQGGSPLHF. For the CDR3, the DNA is TGTGCCAGCAGCTTAGTAAGTCCCGGACAGGGGGGCTCACCCCTCCACTTT.